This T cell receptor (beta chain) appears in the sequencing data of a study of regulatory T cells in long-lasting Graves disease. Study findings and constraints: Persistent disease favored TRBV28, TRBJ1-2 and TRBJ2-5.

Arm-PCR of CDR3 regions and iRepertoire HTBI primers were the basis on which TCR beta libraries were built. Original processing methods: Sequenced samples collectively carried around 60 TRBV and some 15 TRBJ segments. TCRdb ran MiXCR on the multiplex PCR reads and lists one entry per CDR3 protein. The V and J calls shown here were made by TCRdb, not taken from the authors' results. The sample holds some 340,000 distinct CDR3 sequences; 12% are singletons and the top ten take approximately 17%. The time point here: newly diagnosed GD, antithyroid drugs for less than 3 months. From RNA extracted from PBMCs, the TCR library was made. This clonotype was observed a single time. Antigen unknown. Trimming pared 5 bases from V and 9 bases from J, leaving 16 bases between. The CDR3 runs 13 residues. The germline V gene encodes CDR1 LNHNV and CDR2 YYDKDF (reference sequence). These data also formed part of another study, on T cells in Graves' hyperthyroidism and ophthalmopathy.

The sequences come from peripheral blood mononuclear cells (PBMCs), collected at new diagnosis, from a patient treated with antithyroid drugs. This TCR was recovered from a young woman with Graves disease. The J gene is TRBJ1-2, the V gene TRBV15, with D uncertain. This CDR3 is CATSGRTPYRYTF. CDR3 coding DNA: TGTGCCACCAGCGGCAGGACGCCTTACCGCTACACCTTC.